Sequencing of this T cell receptor beta chain was carried out in a study of cytomegalovirus exposure and HLA in healthy donors. This clone has a handful of counts. In the PCR, 60 Vbeta and 13 Jbeta primers were used. Measured with immunoSEQ multiplex PCR; TCRdb has only the in-frame clones, and not every one. The sample carries 100,000 to 150,000 clones, about 8.5% recorded once. The sequencing sample was made of PBMCs. This TCR derives from a man aged 35 to 55 in good health and CMV-seronegative.

The DNA of the CDR3 is TGTGCCAGCTCACTCGGGACAGATACAGATACGCAGTATTTT. It yields the protein CASSLGTDTDTQYF. This rearrangement joins TRBV18 to TRBJ2-3; TRBD1 aligns across 7 bases. The CDR3 covers 14 residues. In germline, CDR1 is KGHSH, CDR2 LQKENI. J gave up 3 bases and V 4 bases, and 4 bases lay outside the gene matches.